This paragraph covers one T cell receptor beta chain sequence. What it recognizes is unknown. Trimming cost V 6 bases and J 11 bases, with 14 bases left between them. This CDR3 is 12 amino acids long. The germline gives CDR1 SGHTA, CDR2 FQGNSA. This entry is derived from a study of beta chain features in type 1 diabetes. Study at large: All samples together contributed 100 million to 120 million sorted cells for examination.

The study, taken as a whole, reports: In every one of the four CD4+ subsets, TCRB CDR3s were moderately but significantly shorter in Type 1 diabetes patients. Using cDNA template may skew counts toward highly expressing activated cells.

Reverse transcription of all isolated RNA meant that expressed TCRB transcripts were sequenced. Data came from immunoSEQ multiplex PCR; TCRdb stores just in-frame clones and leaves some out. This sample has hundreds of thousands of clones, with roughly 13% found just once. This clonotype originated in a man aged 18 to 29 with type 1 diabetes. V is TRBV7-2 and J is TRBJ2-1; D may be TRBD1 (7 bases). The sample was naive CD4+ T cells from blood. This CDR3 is CASSWRGRQQFF. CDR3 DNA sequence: TGTGCCAGCAGTTGGAGGGGGCGTCAGCAGTTCTTC.